This T cell receptor (beta chain) was recorded in a study of identical twins. TCRdb re-analysed the 5' RACE reads in MiXCR, keeping a single row per CDR3 protein. The data show 1.5 million to 2 million distinct CDR3 sequences, with 25% to 35% seen just once and under 0.35% held by the top ten. The V gene lost 6 bases and the J gene lost 0 bases, with 6 bases spanning the gap. CDR1 LGHNA and CDR2 YNFKEQ come from the germline V gene. The CDR3 contains 13 residues. In its sample, this clonotype was seen many times. Sequences were obtained from cord blood. The TCR originated in a newborn girl in good health. The rearrangement joins TRBV4-2 to TRBJ2-4; D unresolved. For the CDR3, the DNA is TGTGCCAGCAGGGATATAGCCAAAAACATTCAGTACTTC. Translating it yields CASRDIAKNIQYF.